Shown below are 2 T cell receptor beta chains from a single sample sequenced in a study of naive CD8 T cells in extremely preterm neonates (dated by TCRdb to 2016 to 2017). The library came from the immunoSEQ multiplex PCR assay. Drawn from immuneACCESS, this table holds only the in-frame rearrangements with V and J called that TCRdb kept. Clones are partly lost; checked studies trace under half to an unresolved V gene and leave the rest unexplained. This sample has 8,000 or so clones in its table, and about 98% of those were observed once. The leading ten clones occupy around 0.38% of the sample. Four or five elective full-term cesarean deliveries at roughly 36-42 weeks of gestation, with no labor and no rupture of membranes, were the source of the term cord blood. Sequencing input: naive CD8+ T cells from cord blood. All receptors come from a newborn in good health.

The chain recombines TRBV5-4 with TRBJ2-1; D might be TRBD1 (6 bases). CDR3 length equals 16 residues. The V and J ends lost 0 bases and 0 bases respectively, with 10 bases between them. Germline CDR1 and CDR2: SGHNT and YYREEE (reference sequence). CDR3: CASSLVQGLSYNEQFF. CDR3 sequence (DNA): TGTGCCAGCAGCTTGGTTCAGGGGCTCTCCTACAATGAGCAGTTCTTC.

CDR3 sequence (DNA): TGCGCCAGCAGCCAAGAAGGAGTCTCTGGAAACACCATATATTTT. Its translation is CASSQEGVSGNTIYF. The chain combines TRBV4-1 with TRBJ1-3, with no clear D. V lost 0 bases and J 0 bases, leaving 6 bases between the germline ends. There are 15 residues in the CDR3. Germline V CDR1 and CDR2: MGHRA, YSYEKL.